Each of the 16 T cell receptor beta chains below was sequenced from the same sample in a study of T-cell memory formation after mild COVID-19. Each CDR3 protein gets one entry after TCRdb re-called the 5' RACE reads with MiXCR. The repertoire has roughly 580,000 distinct CDR3 sequences, 15% to 20% of them found once; the top ten carry 12%. Sequencing used PBMCs or a T cell subset sorted from them (not recorded which). The receptors stem from an adult woman who had mild COVID-19 (a few samples of this study predate the infection). Cell type and time point are not known.

The V gene is TRBV10-3, the J gene TRBJ2-5; perhaps TRBD2 as D (5 bases). The CDR3 sequence is 13 residues long. Germline CDR1 ENHRY, CDR2 SYGVKD. V shed 2 bases and J shed 5 bases, with 9 bases lying between them. The DNA of the CDR3 is TGTGCCATCAGTGAGGGACTGGGGGAGACCCAGTACTTC. It specifies CAISEGLGETQYF.

The CDR3 protein is CSVEGRGNIQYF. In nucleotides, the CDR3 is TGCAGCGTTGAAGGCCGAGGAAACATTCAGTACTTC. The chain combines TRBV29-1 with TRBJ2-4, with D hard to call. The CDR3 covers 12 residues. The V gene's germline CDR1 is SQVTM and CDR2 ANQGSEA. The V end lost 1 base, the J end lost 6 bases, and 7 bases lay between the germline ends.

The rearrangement joins TRBV9 to TRBJ2-3; tentative D call: TRBD1 (6 bases). The CDR3 spans 14 residues. The germline V gene has CDR1 SGDLS and CDR2 YYNGEE. Trimming took off 7 bases at V and 5 bases at J, with 17 bases between the two ends. The DNA for the CDR3 is TGTGCCAGCGGGGGCAGGGTCGAGCAAGATACGCAGTATTTT. Its protein is CASGGRVEQDTQYF. The variable domain in full, with the rest retrieved from reference TRBV9 and TRBJ2-3, is DSGVTQTPKHLITATGQRVTLRCSPRSGDLSVYWYQQSLDQGLQFLIQYYNGEERAKGNILERFSAQQFPDLHSELNLSSLELGDSALYFCASGGRVEQDTQYFGPGTRLTVL.

The chain is built from TRBV27 and TRBJ2-3; 14 positions agree with TRBD2. After removal of 5 bases from V and 0 bases from J, the junction contained 4 bases not matched to a gene. Germline V gene lookup returns CDR1 MNHEY and CDR2 SMNVEV (reference sequence). CDR3 length: 17 residues. CDR3 residues: CASSMTSGRASTDTQYF. The DNA for the CDR3 is TGTGCCAGCAGTATGACTAGCGGGAGGGCTAGCACAGATACGCAGTATTTT.

This clonotype was seen only a few times. The chain links TRBV18 to TRBJ1-3, with D possibly matching TRBD1 (5 bases). Trimming removed 4 bases at V and 0 bases at J, with 19 bases between. CDR3 size: 18 residues. CDR1 is KGHSH and CDR2 is LQKENI in the germline V gene. CDR3 nucleotides: TGTGCCAGCTCACGACTGTATGAACAGGCCCGCTCTGGAAACACCATATATTTT. Its protein is CASSRLYEQARSGNTIYF.

This clonotype has a handful of counts. J is TRBJ2-1 and V is TRBV18; D gene unclear. The CDR3 consists of 14 residues. Germline CDR1 reads KGHSH; CDR2 reads LQKENI. Between the trimmed V and J ends, which lost 0 bases and 2 bases, there was a span of 5 bases. CDR3 nucleotide sequence: TGTGCCAGCTCACCACCGATGCCCTACAATGAGCAGTTCTTC. Translation: CASSPPMPYNEQFF.

There are a few counts of this clonotype. V is TRBV7-8 and J is TRBJ1-5, with D perhaps matching TRBD1 (5 bases). Germline V CDR1 and CDR2: SGHVS, FQNEAQ. The CDR3 covers 19 residues. V was trimmed by 5 bases and J by 5 bases, leaving 28 bases between them. This chain's CDR3 is CASSGSQGRRMRMDQPQHF. The DNA for the CDR3 is TGTGCCAGCAGCGGATCTCAGGGACGACGAATGAGGATGGATCAGCCCCAGCATTTT.

The chain uses TRBV7-9 and TRBJ2-2; tentatively, D is TRBD2 (5 bases). The ends were cut back, 3 bases at V and 2 bases at J, with 10 bases in the middle. Looked up from germline, CDR1 is SEHNR and CDR2 is FQNEAQ (reference sequence). The CDR3 runs 15 residues. The CDR3 nucleotides are TGTGCCAGCAGCTTCTTGCCGGGAAACACCGGGGAGCTGTTTTTT. The encoded protein is CASSFLPGNTGELFF.

The rearrangement uses TRBV7-9 and TRBJ2-7; TRBD2 aligns across 13 bases. V lost 5 bases and J lost 3; bases outside the gene matches: 7. Germline CDR1 is SEHNR and CDR2 is FQNEAQ (reference sequence). The CDR3 runs to 16 residues. The CDR3 loop is CASSPRTSGGRYEQYF. As DNA, the CDR3 is TGTGCCAGCAGCCCCCGGACTAGCGGGGGACGCTACGAGCAGTACTTC.

This clonotype was seen more than once but under ten times. The DNA of the CDR3 is TGTGCCAGCAGCCGCCGGGAAAGAGAGACCCAGTACTTC. This encodes CASSRRERETQYF. This rearrangement joins TRBV7-6 to TRBJ2-5, with D tentatively TRBD2 (5 bases). In germline, CDR1 is SGHVS, CDR2 FNYEAQ. CDR3 size: 13 residues. Trimming took 5 bases from V and 4 from J, leaving 11 bases between them.

For the CDR3, the DNA is TGTGCCAGCAGCCCCTCAGACAGGGGGTTAAACGAGCAGTACTTC. As protein: CASSPSDRGLNEQYF. The chain has TRBV7-9 and TRBJ2-7; 9 positions agree with TRBD1. Trimming took 5 bases from V and 5 from J; bases not matched to a gene: 10. Germline V gene lookup returns CDR1 SEHNR and CDR2 FQNEAQ (reference sequence). The CDR3 consists of 15 residues.

In this sample, this clonotype turned up a few times. CDR3 protein: CASGTATQPQHF. CDR3 DNA sequence: TGTGCCAGCGGTACGGCGACTCAGCCCCAGCATTTT. This sequence joins TRBV7-9 and TRBJ1-5, with no clear D. V was pared by 8 bases and J by 6 bases, with 11 bases between. Germline V gene data show CDR1 as SEHNR and CDR2 as FQNEAQ (reference sequence). The CDR3 sequence is 12 residues long.

This clonotype was counted only a few times. V gene TRBV24-1 combines with J gene TRBJ2-1, with a weak D call TRBD2 (6 bases). The CDR3 length is 14 residues. The V gene lost 6 bases and the J gene lost 3 bases, with 11 bases spanning the gap. The germline CDR1 and CDR2 sequences are KGHDR and SFDVKD. The CDR3 DNA sequence: TGTGCCACCAGTAGGAAGGGAGGCTACAATGAGCAGTTCTTC. It codes for CATSRKGGYNEQFF.

CDR3 sequence reads: CASSVRDSGGASGSDTQYF. The CDR3 DNA is TGTGCCAGCAGCGTTCGGGATAGCGGGGGGGCCAGTGGGTCAGATACGCAGTATTTT. The chain links TRBV9 to TRBJ2-3, with TRBD2 matching over 11 bases. The trim removed 2 bases at V and 4 bases at J, leaving 15 bases unmatched. CDR1 and CDR2 (germline): SGDLS, YYNGEE. The length of the CDR3 is 19 residues.

The rearrangement joins TRBV5-1 to TRBJ2-7; TRBD2 aligns across 9 bases. Losses at the gene ends were 4 bases for V and 0 bases for J; bases not matched to a gene: 8. The germline CDR1 and CDR2 sequences are SGHRS and YFSETQ. The CDR3 has 16 residues. The CDR3 DNA reads TGCGCCAGCAGCGTGAATCTAGCGGGGAGCTCCTACGAGCAGTACTTC. It specifies CASSVNLAGSSYEQYF.

This chain connects TRBV3-1 to TRBJ2-5, with TRBD2 matching over 11 bases. V trimming: 1 base; J trimming: 5 bases; junction bases outside the gene matches: 3. In germline, CDR1 is LGHDT, CDR2 YNNKEL (reference sequence). This CDR3 is 15 amino acids long. CDR3 DNA: TGTGCCAGCAGCCAAGCTAGCGGGGGGCTTGAGACCCAGTACTTC. Translated: CASSQASGGLETQYF.